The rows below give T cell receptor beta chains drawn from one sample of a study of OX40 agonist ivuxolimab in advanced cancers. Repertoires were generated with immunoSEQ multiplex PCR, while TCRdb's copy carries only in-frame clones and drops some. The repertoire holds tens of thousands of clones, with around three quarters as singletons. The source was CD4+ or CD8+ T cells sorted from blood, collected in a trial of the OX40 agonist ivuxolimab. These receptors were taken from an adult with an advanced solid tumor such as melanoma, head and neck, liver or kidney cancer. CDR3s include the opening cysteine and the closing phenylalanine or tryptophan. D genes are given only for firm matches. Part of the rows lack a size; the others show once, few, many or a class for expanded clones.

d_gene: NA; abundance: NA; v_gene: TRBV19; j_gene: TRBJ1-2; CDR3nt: TGTGCCAGTAGTAGGGTGGAATCAAAACCCGGCTATGGCTACACCTTC; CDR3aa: CASSRVESKPGYGYTF
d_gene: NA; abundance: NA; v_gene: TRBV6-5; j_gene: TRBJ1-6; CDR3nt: TGTGCCAGCAGTTACTCGAACCACAGATCTAATTCACCCCTCCACTTT; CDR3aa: CASSYSNHRSNSPLHF
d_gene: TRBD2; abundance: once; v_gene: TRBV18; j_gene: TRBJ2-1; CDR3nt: TGTGCCAGCTCAACAACTAGCGGGGGCGGGGATGAGCAGTTCTTC; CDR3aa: CASSTTSGGGDEQFF
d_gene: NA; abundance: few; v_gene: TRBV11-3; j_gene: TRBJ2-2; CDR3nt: TGTGCCAGCAGCAAACTGAACACCGGGGAGCTGTTTTTT; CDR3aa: CASSKLNTGELFF
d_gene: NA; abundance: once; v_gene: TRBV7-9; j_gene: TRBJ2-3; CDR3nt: TGTGCCAGCCAGCGGAGCACAGATACGCAGTATTTT; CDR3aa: CASQRSTDTQYF
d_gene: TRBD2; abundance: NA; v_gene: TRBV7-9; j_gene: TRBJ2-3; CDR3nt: TGTGCCAGCAGCCCACGTAGCGGGGCCGGGGCAGATACGCAGTATTTT; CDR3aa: CASSPRSGAGADTQYF
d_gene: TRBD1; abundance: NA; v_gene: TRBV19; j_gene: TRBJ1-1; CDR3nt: TGTGCCAGTAGTATAGCCCCAGGGGGCAACACTGAAGCTTTCTTT; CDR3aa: CASSIAPGGNTEAFF
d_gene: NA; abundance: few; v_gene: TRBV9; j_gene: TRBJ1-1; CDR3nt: TGTGCCAGCAGTCGTATCCCGAACACTGAAGCTTTCTTT; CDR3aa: CASSRIPNTEAFF
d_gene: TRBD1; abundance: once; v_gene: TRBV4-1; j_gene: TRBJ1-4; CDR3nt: TGCGCCAGCAGCCAAGAAAACCCTTGGACAGGGGTGATTTTT; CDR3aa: CASSQENPWTGVIF
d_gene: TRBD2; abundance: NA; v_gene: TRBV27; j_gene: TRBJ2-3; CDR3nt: TGTGCCAGCAGTTTACCCGGCGGGGGGGCAGATACGCAGTATTTT; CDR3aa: CASSLPGGGADTQYF
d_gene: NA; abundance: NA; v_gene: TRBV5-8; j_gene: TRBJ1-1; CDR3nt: TGTGCCAGCAGCTTGGCCTTACAGATCACTGAAGCTTTCTTT; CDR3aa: CASSLALQITEAFF
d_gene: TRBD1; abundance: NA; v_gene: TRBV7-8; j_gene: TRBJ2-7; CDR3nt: TGTGCCAGCAGTCCCGGGACAGGAGACTACGAGCAGTACTTC; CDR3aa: CASSPGTGDYEQYF
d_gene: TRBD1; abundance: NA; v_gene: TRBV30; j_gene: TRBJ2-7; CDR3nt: TGTGCCTGGACCGGAGCGAGACAGGGACCTTCCTACGAGCAGTACTTC; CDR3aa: CAWTGARQGPSYEQYF
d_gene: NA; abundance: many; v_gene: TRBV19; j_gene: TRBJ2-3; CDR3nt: TGTGCCAGTACCTCCCGGGCGGGGGCGGTAACAGATACGCAGTATTTT; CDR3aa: CASTSRAGAVTDTQYF
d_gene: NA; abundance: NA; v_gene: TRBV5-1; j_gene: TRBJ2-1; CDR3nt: TGCGCCAGCAGCTTGGAAGCGGCATCTTCCTACAATGAGCAGTTCTTC; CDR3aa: CASSLEAASSYNEQFF
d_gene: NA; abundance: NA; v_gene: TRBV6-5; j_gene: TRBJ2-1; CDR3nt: TGTGCCACGGGGGTTTCCTCCTACAATGAGCAGTTCTTC; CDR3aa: CATGVSSYNEQFF
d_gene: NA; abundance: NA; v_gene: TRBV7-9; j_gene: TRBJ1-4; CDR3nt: TGTGCCAGCAGCTCCTACGAAAAACTGTTTTTT; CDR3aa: CASSSYEKLFF
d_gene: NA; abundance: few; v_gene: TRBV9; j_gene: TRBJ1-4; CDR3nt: TGTGCCAGCAGCGTAGACCCTAATGAAAAACTGTTTTTT; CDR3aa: CASSVDPNEKLFF
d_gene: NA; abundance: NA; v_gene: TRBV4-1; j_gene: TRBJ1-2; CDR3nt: TGCGCCAGCAGCCAGGGTGACACGTCTTTGTACGGCTACACCTTC; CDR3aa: CASSQGDTSLYGYTF
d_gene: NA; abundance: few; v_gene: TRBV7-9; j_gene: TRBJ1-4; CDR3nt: TGTGCCAGCAGCTTCGCACACGAAAATGAAAAACTGTTTTTT; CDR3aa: CASSFAHENEKLFF
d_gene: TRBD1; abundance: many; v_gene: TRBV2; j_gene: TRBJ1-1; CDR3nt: TGTGCCAGCGGGGACAGGGGGTCCGAAGCTTTCTTT; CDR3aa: CASGDRGSEAFF
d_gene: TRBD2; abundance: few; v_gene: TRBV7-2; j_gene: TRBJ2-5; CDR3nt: TGTGCCAGCAGCCCCAATGGGGGGGGGCAAGAGACCCAGTACTTC; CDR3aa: CASSPNGGGQETQYF
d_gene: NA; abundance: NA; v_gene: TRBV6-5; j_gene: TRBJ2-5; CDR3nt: TGTGCCAGCAGTTACGGAGGCAGCCAAGAGACCCAGTACTTC; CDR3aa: CASSYGGSQETQYF
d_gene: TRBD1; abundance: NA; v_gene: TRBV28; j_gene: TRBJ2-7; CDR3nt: TGTGCCAGCAGTTTGTGGGACAGGACCTCCTACGAGCAGTACTTC; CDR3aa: CASSLWDRTSYEQYF
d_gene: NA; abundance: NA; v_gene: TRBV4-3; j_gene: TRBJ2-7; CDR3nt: TGCGCCAGCAGCCAAGACCGGGGGCAGGGCGGCTACGAGCAGTACTTC; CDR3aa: CASSQDRGQGGYEQYF
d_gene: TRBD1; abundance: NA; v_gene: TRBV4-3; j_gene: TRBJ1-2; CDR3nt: TGCGCCAGCAGCCTCGCCGGAGGGACAGGCTATGGCTACACCTTC; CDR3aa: CASSLAGGTGYGYTF
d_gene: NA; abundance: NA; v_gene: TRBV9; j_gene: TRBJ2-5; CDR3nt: TGTGCCAGCAGCGTAGGAAGACAGGCCAAGAGGGAGACCCAGTACTTC; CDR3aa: CASSVGRQAKRETQYF
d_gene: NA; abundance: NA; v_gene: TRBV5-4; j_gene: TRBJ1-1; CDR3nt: TGTGCCAGCAGCTTGCCCCTCCAGGGGCTCGCTGAAGCTTTCTTT; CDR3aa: CASSLPLQGLAEAFF
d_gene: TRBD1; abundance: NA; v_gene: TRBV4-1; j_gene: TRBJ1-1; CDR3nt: TGCGCCAGCAGCCTTCTCACGACAGGGGCACTGAACACTGAAGCTTTCTTT; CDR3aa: CASSLLTTGALNTEAFF
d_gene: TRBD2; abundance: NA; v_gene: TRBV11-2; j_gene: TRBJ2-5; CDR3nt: TGTGCCAGCAGCCTAATAGCGGGGGGCCAAGAGACCCAGTACTTC; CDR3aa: CASSLIAGGQETQYF
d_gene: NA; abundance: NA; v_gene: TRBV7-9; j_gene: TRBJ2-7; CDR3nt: TGTGCCAGCAGCGTGCTTGGTCAGACCTACGAGCAGTACTTC; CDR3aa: CASSVLGQTYEQYF
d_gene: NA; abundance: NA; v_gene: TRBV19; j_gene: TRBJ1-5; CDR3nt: TGTGCCAGTAGTATATTTCAGGGCCGGCAGCCCCAGCATTTT; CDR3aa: CASSIFQGRQPQHF
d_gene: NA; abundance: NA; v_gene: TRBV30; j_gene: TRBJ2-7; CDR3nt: TGTGCCTGGAGTGTAGGCGGCCTCGAGCAGTACTTC; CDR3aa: CAWSVGGLEQYF
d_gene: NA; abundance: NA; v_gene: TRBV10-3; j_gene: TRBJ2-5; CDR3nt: TGTGCCATCAGTGAGAGGGGGGGCGCGGGAGAGACCCAGTACTTC; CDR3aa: CAISERGGAGETQYF
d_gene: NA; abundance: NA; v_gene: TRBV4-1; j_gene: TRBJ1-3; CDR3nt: TGCGCCAGCAGCCAAGATGGGGGCGGGGGGAGTTCTGGAAACACCATATATTTT; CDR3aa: CASSQDGGGGSSGNTIYF
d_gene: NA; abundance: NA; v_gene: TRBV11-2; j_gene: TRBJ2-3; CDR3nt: TGTGCCAGCAGCTTTATACGGGGCAGCACAGATACGCAGTATTTT; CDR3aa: CASSFIRGSTDTQYF
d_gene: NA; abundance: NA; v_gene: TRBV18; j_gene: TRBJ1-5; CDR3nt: TGTGCCAGCTCACCGAAAAACCTTGCGGGCGGAATTCAGCCCCAGCATTTT; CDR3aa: CASSPKNLAGGIQPQHF
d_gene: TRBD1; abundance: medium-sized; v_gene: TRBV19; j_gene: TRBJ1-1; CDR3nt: TGTGCCAGTAGTATACAACAGGGGGTGAACACTGAAGCTTTCTTT; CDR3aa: CASSIQQGVNTEAFF
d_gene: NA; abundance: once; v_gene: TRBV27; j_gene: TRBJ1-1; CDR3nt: TGTGCCAGCAGTTTAAGTCAAAGCACTGAAGCTTTCTTT; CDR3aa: CASSLSQSTEAFF
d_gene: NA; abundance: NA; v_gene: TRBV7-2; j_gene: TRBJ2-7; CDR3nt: TGTGCCAGCAGCTTAGGAAAAGGTTCCTACGAGCAGTACTTC; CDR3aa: CASSLGKGSYEQYF
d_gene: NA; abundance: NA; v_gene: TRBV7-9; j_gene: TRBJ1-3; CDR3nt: TGTGCCAGCAGCTCTGGACCGGTCTTGGGCGGAAACACCATATATTTT; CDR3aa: CASSSGPVLGGNTIYF
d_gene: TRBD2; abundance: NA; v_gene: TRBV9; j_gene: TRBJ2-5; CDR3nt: TGTGCCAGCAGCGTAAGCGGGGGATCCCAAGAGACCCAGTACTTC; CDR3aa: CASSVSGGSQETQYF
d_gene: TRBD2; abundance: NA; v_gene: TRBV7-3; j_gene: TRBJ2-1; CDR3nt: TGTGCCAGCCACCTCTGGGCCGGGACTACCTACAATGAGCAGTTCTTC; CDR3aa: CASHLWAGTTYNEQFF
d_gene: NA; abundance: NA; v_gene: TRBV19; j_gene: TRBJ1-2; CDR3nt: TGTGCCAGTAGTATAACCCTGGACGGATACTATGGCTACACCTTC; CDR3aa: CASSITLDGYYGYTF
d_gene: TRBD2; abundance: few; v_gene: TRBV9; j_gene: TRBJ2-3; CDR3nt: TGTGCCAGCAGCGTAACCGGGACTAGCGGGGCCCGGGCCGATACGCAGTATTTT; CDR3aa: CASSVTGTSGARADTQYF
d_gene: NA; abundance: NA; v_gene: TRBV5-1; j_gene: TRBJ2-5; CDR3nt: TGCGCCAGCAGCTTGGACATACAAGAGACCCAGTACTTC; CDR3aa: CASSLDIQETQYF